The clone carrying this T cell receptor beta chain was counted only a few times. Its antigen remains unknown. The sequenced template was cDNA made from the entire isolated RNA. The method was immunoSEQ multiplex PCR; TCRdb's version includes in-frame clones alone and lacks a portion of them. The profile shows some 300,000 clones, 8% of them singletons. This specimen comes from a study of beta chain features in type 1 diabetes. Findings and limits, study-wide: Naive, central memory and regulatory TCRB repertoires appeared more similar among patients than healthy donors.

The germline V and J ends were trimmed by 2 bases and 6 bases, with 9 bases remaining between them. The germline gives CDR1 SGDLS, CDR2 YYNGEE. The CDR3 is made up of 13 amino acids. The sequencing sample was made of central memory CD4+ T cells from blood. This TCR derives from a woman between 18 and 29 years old in good health. V is TRBV9 and J is TRBJ1-5; D not resolved. CDR3: CASSVSRGQPQHF. Written as DNA, the CDR3 is TGTGCCAGCAGCGTGAGCCGAGGTCAGCCCCAGCATTTT.